The sequence of this T cell receptor beta chain was determined in a study of neurological immune-mediated disorders. This clonotype has a count of ten or more. Its antigen is undetermined. Whole-study results and caveats: Clinical features showed no association with the multiple sclerosis repertoire cluster, and MRI features showed none either. No CDR3 amino acid sequences were shared by expanded clones across subjects, suggesting private repertoires in all groups.

5'RACE with 10-nucleotide random UMIs produced the cDNA. Each CDR3 protein gets one entry after TCRdb re-called the 5' RACE reads with MiXCR. The sample consists of around 130,000 distinct CDR3 sequences, 3.2% of them appearing once. There are 16 residues in the CDR3. Trimming shortened V by 5 bases and J by 1 base, and 17 bases separated the two germline ends. Germline assignment: CDR1 SQVTM and CDR2 ANQGSEA. This clonotype was sampled from a woman aged 25 to 39 with multiple sclerosis. The sequenced material came from PBMCs. The chain uses TRBV29-1 and TRBJ2-2; D could derive from TRBD1 or TRBD2 (5 bases each). The CDR3 is CSVQTLETGNTGELFF. In nucleotides, the CDR3 is TGCAGCGTTCAAACACTAGAAACAGGGAACACCGGGGAGCTGTTTTTT.